The 30 T cell receptor beta chains below come from one sample, sequenced in a study of cytomegalovirus exposure and HLA in healthy donors. The PCR had 60 Vbeta and 13 Jbeta primers. Data came from immunoSEQ multiplex PCR; TCRdb stores just in-frame clones and leaves some out. The sample includes roughly 140,000 clones, roughly three quarters seen only once; the top ten take about 5.3%. Sequenced material: PBMCs. The receptor source for this set is a woman aged 50 to 65 in good health and CMV-seronegative.

This sequence joins TRBV15 and TRBJ2-7, with TRBD1 matching over 10 bases. The CDR3 length is 15 residues. V lost 0 bases and J lost 5; bases outside the gene matches: 4. Germline CDR1 is LNHNV and CDR2 is YYDKDF (reference sequence). This CDR3 reads CATSRDRGQGNEQYF. Here the CDR3 DNA reads TGTGCCACCAGCAGAGATAGGGGACAGGGGAACGAGCAGTACTTC. The variable domain in full, completed from reference TRBV15 and TRBJ2-7, reads DAMVIQNPRYQVTQFGKPVTLSCSQTLNHNVMYWYQQKSSQAPKLLFHYYDKDFNNEADTPDNFQSRRPNTSFCFLDIRSPGLGDTAMYLCATSRDRGQGNEQYFGPGTRLTVT.

The V gene is TRBV15, the J gene TRBJ2-7, with D possibly TRBD1 on 6 matching bases. V dropped 3 bases and J dropped 0 bases, with 12 bases sitting between them. CDR3 size: 15 residues. Per germline, CDR1 LNHNV and CDR2 YYDKDF (reference sequence). CDR3 in amino acids: CATSRTGTPSYEQYF. CDR3 bases: TGTGCCACCAGCAGGACCGGGACACCCTCCTACGAGCAGTACTTC.

This rearrangement joins TRBV7-9 to TRBJ1-3, with D possibly TRBD1 on 6 matching bases. V lost 5 bases and J lost 8, with 19 bases in between. This CDR3 is 15 amino acids long. Germline assignment: CDR1 SEHNR and CDR2 FQNEAQ (reference sequence). The CDR3 DNA is TGTGCCAGCAGCCGAATCCGGGACAAACCCCACACCATATATTTT. This gives the protein CASSRIRDKPHTIYF.

In nucleotides, the CDR3 is TGCGCCAGCAGCTTGGCCGGTGAGACTATTTCCTACGAGCAGTACTTC. Its translation is CASSLAGETISYEQYF. The chain combines TRBV5-1 with TRBJ2-7; possible D gene TRBD2, 5 bases. From germline, CDR1 is SGHRS and CDR2 YFSETQ. V lost 0 bases to trimming and J lost 1 base, with 14 bases between them. The CDR3 extends over 16 amino acids.

The chain uses TRBV28 and TRBJ1-1, with D perhaps matching TRBD1 (6 bases). The CDR3 spans 13 residues. Trimming pared 7 bases from V and 4 bases from J, leaving 13 bases between. CDR1 and CDR2 (germline): MDHEN, SYDVKM. The DNA of the CDR3 is TGTGCCAGCACCATTCGAGGGGGCACTGAAGCTTTCTTT. This encodes CASTIRGGTEAFF.

The rearrangement uses TRBV15 and TRBJ1-5; TRBD1 might be the D (5 bases). This CDR3 contains 15 residues. Germline assignment: CDR1 LNHNV and CDR2 YYDKDF (reference sequence). The ends were cut back, 3 bases at V and 2 bases at J, with 11 bases in the middle. The CDR3 coding sequence is TGTGCCACCAGCAGCAGACTAGGGGGCAATCAGCCCCAGCATTTT. Amino acid sequence: CATSSRLGGNQPQHF.

The chain has TRBV6-4 and TRBJ2-1, with D perhaps matching TRBD2 (6 bases). CDR1 and CDR2 from the germline V gene are MRHNA and SNTAGT. V was shortened by 2 bases and J by 9 bases, with 17 bases between the two germline ends. This CDR3 is built from 15 residues. The CDR3 region has the DNA TGTGCCAGCAGTGACCGCGGGACTCCTCGCACTGAGCAGTTCTTC. This encodes CASSDRGTPRTEQFF.

The CDR3 DNA reads TGTGCCAGCAGTTGGGCCCTAGCGGCCCCCGAGCAGTTCTTC. It translates to CASSWALAAPEQFF. The chain joins TRBV28 to TRBJ2-1; TRBD2 aligns across 7 bases. CDR3 length: 14 amino acids. The germline gives CDR1 MDHEN, CDR2 SYDVKM. V shed 4 bases, J shed 10 bases, and the junction held 10 bases outside the gene matches.

This clone was observed a handful of times. This chain connects TRBV5-8 to TRBJ1-5; D is unclear. Germline values: CDR1 SGHTS, CDR2 YDEGEE. V lost 4 bases, J lost 5 bases, and 16 bases lay in between. The CDR3 has 15 amino acids. The CDR3 sequence is CASSPGASGDQPQHF. The CDR3 DNA is TGTGCCAGCAGCCCCGGAGCAAGCGGGGATCAGCCCCAGCATTTT.

J is TRBJ2-4 and V is TRBV5-1; TRBD2 aligns across 7 bases. Trimming cost V 0 bases and J 6 bases; bases outside gene matches: 12. CDR1 SGHRS and CDR2 YFSETQ come from the germline V gene. The CDR3 contains 17 residues. The CDR3 reads CASSLGETSPGRNIQYF. The CDR3 nucleotides are TGCGCCAGCAGCTTGGGCGAGACTAGCCCAGGCCGAAACATTCAGTACTTC.

V usage is TRBV5-1 and J usage is TRBJ2-2, with D possibly being TRBD1 (6 bases). Germline V gene data show CDR1 as SGHRS and CDR2 as YFSETQ. The CDR3 totals 16 residues. V dropped 1 base and J dropped 1 base, with 11 bases sitting between them. Written as DNA, the CDR3 is TGCGCCAGCAGCTTGAACCCGGGACAGAACACCGGGGAGCTGTTTTTT. Its translation: CASSLNPGQNTGELFF.

This CDR3 is CASSLVSFNEQFF. The DNA for the CDR3 is TGTGCCAGCAGCTTGGTGAGTTTCAATGAGCAGTTCTTC. The V gene is TRBV5-6, the J gene TRBJ2-1; D uncertain. In germline, CDR1 is SGHDT, CDR2 YYEEEE. There are 13 residues in the CDR3. Trimming took 0 bases from V and 6 from J, leaving 7 bases between them.

This chain connects TRBV11-3 to TRBJ2-3, with D perhaps matching TRBD1 (5 bases). Germline V gene sequence: CDR1 SGHNT, CDR2 YENEEA. V lost 9 bases and J lost 0, with 13 bases in between. CDR3 length: 14 residues. The DNA of the CDR3 is TGTGCCAGGGCTAAACAGGCTAGCACAGATACGCAGTATTTT. Protein: CARAKQASTDTQYF.

A note on this clone: Sequence at one end of the junction differs from germline and may be a read error. This chain links TRBV5-1 with TRBJ2-7; D perhaps matches TRBD1 (5 bases). CDR3 length equals 14 residues. Germline V CDR1 and CDR2: SGHRS, YFSETQ. For the CDR3, the DNA is TGCGCCAGTAGCTTGGTGGACACCAACTACGAGCAGTACTTC. Protein: CASSLVDTNYEQYF.

The chain carries TRBV6-5 and TRBJ1-6, with 7 bases lining up with TRBD1. Trimming cost V 5 bases and J 7 bases; bases outside gene matches: 5. Per germline, CDR1 MNHEY and CDR2 SVGAGI. The CDR3 consists of 14 residues. The CDR3 here is CASSERTGNSPLHF. DNA of the CDR3: TGTGCCAGCAGTGAACGGACAGGCAATTCACCCCTCCACTTT.

V is TRBV5-1 and J is TRBJ2-2, with 9 bases lining up with TRBD2. V shed 4 bases, J shed 4 bases, and the junction held 11 bases outside the gene matches. CDR3 length: 17 amino acids. Germline CDR1 SGHRS, CDR2 YFSETQ. CDR3 DNA: TGCGCCAGCAGCCCCCTTAGCGGGGGCCTGGGCACCGGGGAGCTGTTTTTT. Amino acids: CASSPLSGGLGTGELFF.

This clone was counted only a few times. V gene TRBV19 combines with J gene TRBJ2-4, with 12 bases that match TRBD2. Germline V gives CDR1 LNHDA, CDR2 SQIVND (reference sequence). CDR3 length equals 17 residues. V shed 9 bases and J 0 bases; nucleotides not matched to a gene: 9. The CDR3 DNA reads as TGTGCCAGCCGGGGGCTAGCGGGGGGGGTAGCCAAAAACATTCAGTACTTC. Amino acids: CASRGLAGGVAKNIQYF.

The gene calls are TRBV19 and TRBJ1-2, with 10 bases matching TRBD1. Losses at the gene ends were 9 bases for V and 7 bases for J; bases not matched to a gene: 11. CDR3 size: 14 residues. Germline V CDR1 and CDR2: LNHDA, SQIVND (reference sequence). CDR3 in amino acids: CASSNLGQGTGYTF. CDR3 in DNA: TGTGCCAGCAGCAATTTGGGACAGGGGACTGGCTACACCTTC.

The chain links TRBV15 to TRBJ1-2, with TRBD1 identical over 9 bases. The CDR3 length is 15 residues. The V gene's germline CDR1 is LNHNV and CDR2 YYDKDF (reference sequence). The J segment lost 0 bases and the V segment lost 1 base, leaving 0 bases of the junction unmatched. CDR3: CATSRGQGANYGYTF. The CDR3 bases are TGTGCCACCAGCAGAGGACAGGGGGCTAACTATGGCTACACCTTC.

The chain recombines TRBV6-5 with TRBJ1-6, with a tentative D call TRBD1 (5 bases). Germline CDR1 MNHEY, CDR2 SVGAGI. Trimming took 2 bases from V and 8 from J, leaving 13 bases between them. CDR3 size: 15 residues. The CDR3 reads CASSYVGEGYSPLHF. In DNA, the CDR3 is TGTGCCAGCAGTTACGTCGGGGAGGGGTATTCACCCCTCCACTTT.

The chain recombines TRBV5-6 with TRBJ2-5, with 9 positions matching TRBD2. There are 16 residues in the CDR3. Germline CDR1 SGHDT, CDR2 YYEEEE. V gave up 3 bases and J gave up 1 base; unmatched junction bases: 7. CDR3 in amino acids: CASSSSTSGFQETQYF. In DNA, the CDR3 is TGTGCCAGCAGCTCGTCGACTAGCGGCTTCCAAGAGACCCAGTACTTC. The full variable domain, rest sourced from reference TRBV5-6 and TRBJ2-5, is DAGVTQSPTHLIKTRGQQVTLRCSPKSGHDTVSWYQQALGQGPQFIFQYYEEEERQRGNFPDRFSGHQFPNYSSELNVNALLLGDSALYLCASSSSTSGFQETQYFGPGTRLLVL.

The chain combines TRBV30 with TRBJ1-1; TRBD1 agrees at 9 bases. The CDR3 length is 14 residues. The V gene's germline CDR1 is GTSNPN and CDR2 SVGIG (reference sequence). The V and J ends lost 0 bases and 1 base, in that order; junction bases with no gene match: 0. CDR3 sequence reads: CAWSVGQGNTEAFF. For the CDR3, the DNA is TGTGCCTGGAGTGTGGGACAGGGGAACACTGAAGCTTTCTTT. The whole variable domain, remainder taken from reference TRBV30 and TRBJ1-1, is SQTIHQWPATLVQPVGSPLSLECTVEGTSNPNLYWYRQAAGRGLQLLFYSVGIGQISSEVPQNLSASRPQDRQFILSSKKLLLSDSGFYLCAWSVGQGNTEAFFGQGTRLTVV.

The chain employs TRBV19 and TRBJ2-7; D possibly corresponds to TRBD1 (5 bases). Germline values: CDR1 LNHDA, CDR2 SQIVND (reference sequence). Trimming stripped 6 bases from V and 2 bases from J, with 17 bases between. This CDR3 comprises 15 residues. The CDR3 nucleotides are TGTGCCAGTAGCATAAGCAGGGTAAACACCTACGAGCAGTACTTC. Amino acid sequence: CASSISRVNTYEQYF.

This clone turned up a few times. The chain combines TRBV2 with TRBJ1-3, with D uncertain. This CDR3 is built from 13 residues. Trimming stripped 4 bases from V and 8 bases from J, with 12 bases between. Germline V gene lookup returns CDR1 SNHLY and CDR2 FYNNEI. The CDR3 protein is CASSVRLGDTIYF. For the CDR3, the DNA is TGTGCCAGCAGTGTAAGACTCGGAGACACCATATATTTT.

The chain carries TRBV4-2 and TRBJ2-5; TRBD2 agrees at 13 bases. Germline CDR1 and CDR2: LGHNA and YNFKEQ. The trim removed 4 bases at V and 5 bases at J, leaving 10 bases unmatched. This CDR3 region has 17 residues. CDR3 DNA sequence: TGTGCCAGCAGCCGTGGACTAGCGGGGGCCGGCGGGGAGACCCAGTACTTC. This gives the protein CASSRGLAGAGGETQYF.

This clone was seen once. V usage is TRBV7-2 and J usage is TRBJ1-2; 9 bases line up with TRBD1. This CDR3 comprises 14 residues. Germline-derived CDR1 and CDR2 are SGHTA and FQGNSA. J gave up 6 bases and V 1 base, and 3 bases lay outside the gene matches. The CDR3 is CASSLDTGGDGYTF. Here the CDR3 DNA reads TGTGCCAGCAGCTTAGATACAGGGGGCGATGGCTACACCTTC.

The gene calls are TRBV5-5 and TRBJ2-5, with D maybe TRBD1 (5 bases). Trimming took 6 bases from V and 5 from J, leaving 20 bases between them. Germline values: CDR1 SGHKS, CDR2 YYEKEE (reference sequence). The CDR3 sequence is 15 residues long. CDR3 DNA: TGTGCCAGCACCGAAGCAGGGTCTGTTTGGGAGACCCAGTACTTC. It yields the protein CASTEAGSVWETQYF.

This rearrangement joins TRBV30 to TRBJ1-6, with 7 bases fitting TRBD1. CDR1 GTSNPN and CDR2 SVGIG come from the germline V gene (reference sequence). The V and J ends lost 7 bases and 4 bases, in that order; junction bases with no gene match: 4. This CDR3 is 13 amino acids long. CDR3 protein: CAYQGEYNSPLHF. The CDR3 DNA reads as TGTGCCTATCAGGGGGAATATAATTCACCCCTCCACTTT.

The chain joins TRBV4-1 to TRBJ2-7, with D possibly TRBD1 on 5 matching bases. CDR1 is MGHRA, CDR2 YSYEKL, per germline. The CDR3 spans 16 residues. V was shortened by 2 bases and J by 2 bases, with 16 bases between the two germline ends. The CDR3 here is CASSQFSPGPTYEQYF. The CDR3 DNA is TGCGCCAGCAGCCAATTTAGTCCAGGGCCAACCTACGAGCAGTACTTC.

V usage is TRBV5-6 and J usage is TRBJ2-5, with 7 bases lining up with TRBD2. CDR1 and CDR2 (germline): SGHDT, YYEEEE. The CDR3 spans 14 residues. Germline trimming cut 0 bases from V and 4 bases from J; bases unmatched to any gene: 3. The CDR3 nucleotides read TGTGCCAGCAGCTTGGGCGGGGGAGGAGAGACCCAGTACTTC. Protein product: CASSLGGGGETQYF.